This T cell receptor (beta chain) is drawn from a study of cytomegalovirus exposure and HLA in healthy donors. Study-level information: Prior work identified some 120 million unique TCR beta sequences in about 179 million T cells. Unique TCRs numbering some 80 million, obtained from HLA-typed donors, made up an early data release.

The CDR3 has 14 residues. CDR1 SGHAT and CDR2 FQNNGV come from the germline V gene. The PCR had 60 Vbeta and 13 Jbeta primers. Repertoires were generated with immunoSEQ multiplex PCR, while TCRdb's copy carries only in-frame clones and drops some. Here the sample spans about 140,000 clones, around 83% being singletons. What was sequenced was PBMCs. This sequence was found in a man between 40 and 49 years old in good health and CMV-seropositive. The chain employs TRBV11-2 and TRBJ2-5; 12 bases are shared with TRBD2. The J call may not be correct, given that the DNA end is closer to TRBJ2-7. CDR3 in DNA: TGTGCCAGCAGCTCCCTAGCGGGGGGGCGCGAGCAGTACTTC. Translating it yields CASSSLAGGREQYF.